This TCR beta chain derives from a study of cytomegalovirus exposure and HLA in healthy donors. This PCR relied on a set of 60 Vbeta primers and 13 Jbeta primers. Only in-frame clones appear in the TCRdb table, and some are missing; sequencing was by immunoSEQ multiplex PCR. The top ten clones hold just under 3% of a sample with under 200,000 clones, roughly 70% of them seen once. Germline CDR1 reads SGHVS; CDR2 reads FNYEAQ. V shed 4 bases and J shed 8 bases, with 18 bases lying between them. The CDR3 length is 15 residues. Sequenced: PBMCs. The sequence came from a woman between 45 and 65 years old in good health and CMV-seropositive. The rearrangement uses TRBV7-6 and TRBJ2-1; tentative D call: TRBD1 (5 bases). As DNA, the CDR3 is TGTGCCAGCAGCTCCTTCAATGGGGCTAGGGATGAGCAGTTCTTC. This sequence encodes CASSSFNGARDEQFF.